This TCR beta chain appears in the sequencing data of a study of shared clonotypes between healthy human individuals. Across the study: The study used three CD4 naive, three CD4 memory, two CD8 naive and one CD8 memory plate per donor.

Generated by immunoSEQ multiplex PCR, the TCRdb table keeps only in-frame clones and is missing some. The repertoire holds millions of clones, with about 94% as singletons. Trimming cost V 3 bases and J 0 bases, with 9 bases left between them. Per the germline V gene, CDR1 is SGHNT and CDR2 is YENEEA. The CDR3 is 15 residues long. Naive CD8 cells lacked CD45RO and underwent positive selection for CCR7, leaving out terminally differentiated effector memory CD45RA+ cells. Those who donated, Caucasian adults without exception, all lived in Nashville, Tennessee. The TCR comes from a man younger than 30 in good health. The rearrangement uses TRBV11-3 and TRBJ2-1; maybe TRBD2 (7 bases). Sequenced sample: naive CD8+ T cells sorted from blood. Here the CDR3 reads CASSLRGGSYNEQFF. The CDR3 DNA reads TGTGCCAGCAGCTTGAGGGGGGGCTCCTACAATGAGCAGTTCTTC.